The following is a T cell receptor beta chain sequence with its context. As yet, its antigen is unknown. The sample's treatment: roughly 10-day PBMC culture with coronavirus spike peptide pools or control peptides (ViraFEST assay). Cultured CD4+ T-cell DNA underwent Oncomine TCR Beta short-read sequencing. One entry per CDR3 protein, called by TCRdb with MiXCR from the PCR reads. The sample includes 10,000 to 13,000 distinct CDR3 sequences, about a third of them seen just once. This sample is part of a study of vaccination and CD4 T cells after COVID-19. Overall study: All convalescent patients were nasal swab PCR positive for SARS-CoV-2; 9 or 10 had mild and one severe disease. Overlapping spike peptides of SARS-CoV-2, HCoV-NL63, HCoV-OC43 and HCoV-229E were used, and cells were stimulated with them.

The CDR3 runs 12 residues. Germline CDR1 reads DFQATT; CDR2 reads SNEGSKA (reference sequence). V gave up 7 bases and J gave up 0 bases, with 8 bases separating them. The receptor was derived from a human donor who had recovered from COVID-19. The rearrangement joins TRBV20-1 to TRBJ2-3; unclear D gene. The sample taken for sequencing was CD4+ T cells from blood, cultured in vitro. The CDR3 nucleotides read TGCAGTGTCAAATCTAGCACAGATACGCAGTATTTT. It codes for CSVKSSTDTQYF.